This is a list of T cell receptor beta chains from one sample in a study of immune cell composition in non-small cell lung cancer. Here immunoSEQ multiplex PCR was the method, and the copy in TCRdb shows in-frame clones only, minus some. This sample has about 8,000 clones; roughly 78% occur once, and the top ten carry approximately 12%. The sample was lung tumor tissue. These receptor sequences come from a human donor with non-small cell lung cancer. CDR3s include the opening cysteine and the closing phenylalanine or tryptophan. The D gene is left open where the match is weak. A clone size is listed for some rows: how often the clone was seen (once, few, many), or a class if it is expanded.

once,TRBJ2-7,12,TRBV7-9,NA,CASSLIDSEQYF,TGTGCCAGCAGCTTAATAGATAGCGAGCAGTACTTC
NA,TRBJ2-7,15,TRBV19,TRBD1,CASSMTGGKAYEQYF,TGTGCCAGTAGTATGACAGGGGGCAAGGCTTACGAGCAGTACTTC
few,TRBJ1-1,12,TRBV7-2,NA,CASSHMGGRAFF,TGTGCCAGCAGCCACATGGGGGGTAGAGCTTTCTTT
NA,TRBJ1-6,15,TRBV10-3,NA,CAISEGGGRNSPLHF,TGTGCCATCAGTGAGGGGGGAGGAAGGAATTCACCCCTCCACTTT
NA,TRBJ2-5,15,TRBV5-4,NA,CASSLVGSSFQTQYF,TGTGCCAGCAGCTTGGTAGGCAGCAGTTTTCAGACCCAGTACTTC
NA,TRBJ2-7,15,TRBV10-2,NA,CASSLLSPGLYEQYF,TGCGCCAGCAGCCTCCTCTCCCCGGGGCTTTACGAGCAGTACTTC
NA,TRBJ2-1,15,TRBV7-6,NA,CASSSGPPRVNEQFF,TGTGCCAGCAGCTCCGGGCCCCCTAGGGTCAATGAGCAGTTCTTC
NA,TRBJ1-2,14,TRBV9,TRBD1,CASSLTGGAGGYTF,TGTGCCAGCAGCCTAACAGGGGGCGCGGGGGGCTACACCTTC
NA,TRBJ1-2,13,TRBV6-5,NA,CASSYARGYGYTF,TGTGCCAGCAGTTACGCGAGGGGCTATGGCTACACCTTC
NA,TRBJ1-2,16,TRBV11-2,NA,CASSQEAVGKLYGYTF,TGCGCCAGCAGCCAAGAGGCGGTAGGGAAACTCTATGGCTACACCTTC
NA,TRBJ2-7,15,TRBV27,TRBD1,CASSIVGTGGLEQYF,TGTGCCAGCAGTATCGTCGGGACAGGGGGCCTCGAGCAGTACTTC
NA,TRBJ1-2,13,TRBV2,TRBD1,CASSGTGYYGYTF,TGTGCCAGCAGTGGGACAGGCTATTATGGCTACACCTTC
once,TRBJ1-1,15,TRBV19,TRBD1,CASITMTGGNTEAFF,TGTGCCAGTATTACTATGACAGGGGGGAACACTGAAGCTTTCTTT
NA,TRBJ1-2,14,TRBV27,NA,CASSTGPYVYGYTF,TGTGCCAGCAGTACCGGGCCGTACGTCTATGGCTACACCTTC
once,TRBJ2-3,15,TRBV19,NA,CASSIETRPTDTQYF,TGTGCCAGTAGTATAGAAACTAGGCCGACAGATACGCAGTATTTT
few,TRBJ1-5,14,TRBV11-2,TRBD1,CASSRQGNNQPQHF,TGTGCCAGCAGCCGACAGGGGAACAATCAGCCCCAGCATTTT
NA,TRBJ2-5,15,TRBV4-3,TRBD2,CASSQGGGAGETQYF,TGCGCCAGCAGCCAAGGCGGGGGGGCAGGAGAGACCCAGTACTTC
NA,TRBJ2-1,13,TRBV14,NA,CASSQARGNEQFF,TGTGCCAGCAGCCAAGCAAGAGGGAATGAGCAGTTCTTC
NA,TRBJ2-5,11,TRBV28,NA,CASRLEETQYF,TGTGCCAGCAGACTAGAAGAGACCCAGTACTTC
NA,TRBJ1-2,15,TRBV6-5,TRBD1,CASRRKTGFNYGYTF,TGTGCCAGCCGGCGGAAGACAGGGTTTAACTATGGCTACACCTTC
NA,TRBJ1-2,14,TRBV7-2,TRBD1,CASSLGTGSYGYTF,TGTGCCAGCAGCTTGGGGACAGGGAGCTATGGCTACACCTTC
NA,TRBJ2-3,17,TRBV28,TRBD2,CASSLRSGGASTDTQYF,TGTGCCAGCAGTTTAAGGAGCGGGGGGGCCAGTACAGATACGCAGTATTTT
NA,TRBJ1-1,15,TRBV7-2,NA,CASSPHAELNTEAFF,TGTGCCAGCAGCCCTCATGCAGAATTGAACACTGAAGCTTTCTTT
NA,TRBJ1-1,15,TRBV4-1,NA,CASSQGRFENTEAFF,TGCGCCAGCAGCCAAGGTCGTTTTGAGAACACTGAAGCTTTCTTT
few,TRBJ1-2,16,TRBV28,NA,CASSSYRTLMIYGYTF,TGTGCCAGCAGTTCCTACCGGACACTTATGATCTATGGCTACACCTTC
NA,TRBJ2-7,13,TRBV7-2,NA,CASSSTGDYEQYF,TGTGCCAGCAGCTCAACCGGTGACTACGAGCAGTACTTC
NA,TRBJ2-3,17,TRBV5-1,TRBD2,CASSFRLAGGSTDTQYF,TGCGCCAGCAGCTTTCGACTAGCGGGGGGTAGCACAGATACGCAGTATTTT
NA,TRBJ1-1,14,TRBV6-6,NA,CASSYSLSGTEAFF,TGTGCCAGCAGTTACTCGCTGTCGGGCACTGAAGCTTTCTTT
NA,TRBJ1-2,14,TRBV6-1,NA,CASREASGIYGYTF,TGTGCCAGCAGAGAGGCTAGCGGAATCTATGGCTACACCTTC
NA,TRBJ1-5,18,TRBV7-9,TRBD1,CASSLARSGTGGNQPQHF,TGTGCCAGCAGCTTAGCCCGATCCGGGACAGGGGGCAATCAGCCCCAGCATTTT
NA,TRBJ1-2,13,TRBV4-2,NA,CASSPELTYGYTF,TGTGCCAGCAGCCCCGAGCTAACCTATGGCTACACCTTC
few,TRBJ1-1,14,TRBV27,TRBD1,CASRPWDRADRVFF,TGTGCCAGCAGACCCTGGGACAGGGCAGATCGGGTTTTCTTT
NA,TRBJ2-3,12,TRBV7-6,NA,CASTSSTDTQYF,TGTGCCAGCACCTCGTCGACAGATACGCAGTATTTT
NA,TRBJ1-6,16,TRBV7-3,NA,CASSLSLSSYNSPLHF,TGTGCCAGCAGCTTATCCCTGAGCTCCTATAATTCACCCCTCCACTTT
NA,TRBJ2-7,12,TRBV6-5,NA,CASSYGGVEQYF,TGTGCCAGCAGTTACGGGGGTGTCGAGCAGTACTTC
once,TRBJ2-3,14,TRBV5-5,TRBD1,CASSQGQGTDTQYF,TGTGCCAGCAGCCAGGGACAGGGCACAGATACGCAGTATTTT
few,TRBJ2-2,16,TRBV7-3,NA,CASSLGGNGNTGELFF,TGTGCCAGCAGCTTAGGGGGAAATGGGAACACCGGGGAGCTGTTTTTT
few,TRBJ2-1,18,TRBV1,NA,CTSSHLYLGTGEPHEQFF,TGCACCAGCAGCCACTTATACCTCGGGACAGGGGAACCGCATGAGCAGTTCTTC
NA,TRBJ1-2,14,TRBV11-2,NA,CASSVARVNYGYTF,TGTGCCAGCAGCGTAGCCAGGGTAAACTATGGCTACACCTTC
NA,TRBJ1-1,14,TRBV4-1,TRBD1,CASSLGQVGTEAFF,TGCGCCAGCAGCCTCGGACAGGTCGGCACTGAAGCTTTCTTT
NA,TRBJ1-6,15,TRBV11-1,TRBD1,CASSLTGGYNSPLHF,TGTGCCAGCAGCTTGACAGGGGGGTATAATTCACCCCTCCACTTT